This T cell receptor (beta chain) was documented in a study of shared clonotypes between healthy human individuals. There were no recent acute infections or vaccinations among the donors, who were healthy HIV-negative adults. Clones were read by immunoSEQ multiplex PCR, and TCRdb kept only the in-frame ones, dropping some. The sample yields more than 2,000,000 clones, around 94% seen once. The sequenced material came from naive CD4+ T cells sorted from blood. The subset here: CD45RA+ positively selected. The TCR sequence derives from a man aged 18 to 29 in good health.

The CDR3 here is CASSFRSGAYEQYF. The CDR3 DNA follows: TGTGCCAGCAGCTTTCGGTCAGGGGCCTACGAGCAGTACTTC. The rearrangement links TRBV11-2 to TRBJ2-7; D possibly corresponds to TRBD1 (6 bases). Deletions cut 3 bases from V and 2 bases from J, with 11 bases between. The CDR3 loop spans 14 amino acids. The germline V gene has CDR1 SGHAT and CDR2 FQNNGV.